These T cell receptor beta chains were read from a single sample in a study of cytomegalovirus exposure and HLA in healthy donors. The data were produced by immunoSEQ multiplex PCR, yet TCRdb's version contains in-frame clones alone and is incomplete. The data contain roughly 150,000 clones, over 75% of them singletons. The sequenced sample was PBMCs. The receptors shown here come from a young woman in good health and CMV-seronegative. The CDR3 runs from the conserved cysteine through the conserved F or W. The D gene is left open where the match is weak.

V	D	J	CDR3
TRBV5-6	NA	TRBJ1-1	CASSLGGVAEAFF
TRBV6-5	NA	TRBJ2-7	CASNPQGGQNYEQYF
TRBV5-1	NA	TRBJ2-7	CASSLPGTYEQYF
TRBV7-8	TRBD1	TRBJ1-1	CASSVLGTGGTTEAFF
TRBV7-9	TRBD1	TRBJ1-2	CASSLGTGYGYTF
TRBV5-6	NA	TRBJ2-2	CASSLGQLNTGELFF
TRBV19	NA	TRBJ2-4	CASSIVGKGGFLAKNIQYF
TRBV6-6	TRBD2	TRBJ2-1	CASSYSGTIFNEQFF
TRBV2	TRBD1	TRBJ2-7	CASSEADRGISYEQYF
TRBV29-1	NA	TRBJ1-1	CSVGSAGGNTEAFF
TRBV27	NA	TRBJ2-3	CASRLTTYLTDTQYF
TRBV5-5	NA	TRBJ2-7	CASSLRDGGFYEQYF
TRBV13	TRBD1	TRBJ1-3	CASSFSGGQGWPSGNTIYF
TRBV4-1	NA	TRBJ2-1	CASSPSSGVGSYNEQFF
TRBV4-2	NA	TRBJ1-4	CASSQVMRATNEKLFF
TRBV5-4	NA	TRBJ2-1	CASSLGSQEQFF
TRBV11-2	NA	TRBJ1-2	CASSAVPGSHYGYTF
TRBV5-1	NA	TRBJ1-4	CASGPGTNNEKLFF
TRBV13	TRBD1	TRBJ1-1	CASSPGQKSEAFF
TRBV2	NA	TRBJ1-1	CASSEEGTRKAFF
TRBV5-6	NA	TRBJ1-2	CASSLGVLDGYTF
TRBV6-6	NA	TRBJ1-1	CASSYSDSLNTEAFF
TRBV7-8	NA	TRBJ1-2	CASSLEVRRGNYGYTF
TRBV2	TRBD1	TRBJ1-5	CASTRTGSNQPQHF
TRBV5-6	NA	TRBJ1-4	CASSLSNTEKLFF
TRBV2	NA	TRBJ1-4	CASSEIFGAARNEKLFF
TRBV28	TRBD2	TRBJ2-1	CASSPAIAGHYNEQFF
TRBV7-3	TRBD2	TRBJ2-3	CASSLTSSGSDTQYF
TRBV6-5	TRBD1	TRBJ1-2	CATLKKTGSYGYTF
TRBV27	NA	TRBJ2-1	CATKGYLGGEQFF
TRBV28	NA	TRBJ1-4	CASRQGNREKLFF
TRBV6-1	NA	TRBJ1-4	CASSEVPTWSPTNEKLFF
TRBV10-1	TRBD1	TRBJ2-2	CASSGGTGEMTGELFF
TRBV7-8	NA	TRBJ1-4	CASSPDSEVWEKLFF
TRBV11-2	NA	TRBJ1-6	CASSRRWQNNSPLHF
TRBV29-1	NA	TRBJ2-4	CSVEVDRLGSQYF
TRBV6-5	TRBD1	TRBJ2-7	CASSTPGTAYEQYF
TRBV5-6	NA	TRBJ1-1	CASSSGTTEAFF
TRBV6-1	NA	TRBJ2-1	CASKTGWSLYNEQFF
TRBV10-3	NA	TRBJ1-1	CAISEWAAEAFF
TRBV19	NA	TRBJ1-4	CASSIDWQGRTNEKLFF
TRBV6-5	NA	TRBJ2-3	CASSVDSTTDTQYF
TRBV2	NA	TRBJ1-1	CASREQGFTEAFF
TRBV6-8	NA	NA	CASSLEETSGDKRLYEQYF
TRBV13	TRBD1	TRBJ1-6	CASSESTGTRYNSPLHF
TRBV9	TRBD1	TRBJ1-2	CASSVVETGGDGYTF
TRBV6-5	NA	TRBJ2-7	CASSQGQFYEQYF
TRBV5-1	NA	TRBJ2-5	CASSLEAGPQETQYF
TRBV9	TRBD1	TRBJ2-7	CASSTGTGYEQYF
TRBV18	NA	TRBJ1-1	CASSPGGGVGTEAFF
TRBV14	TRBD1	TRBJ1-2	CASSFAGTAHYYTF
TRBV4-1	TRBD1	TRBJ1-4	CASSQGQGLEKLFF
TRBV28	TRBD1	TRBJ1-1	CASTSAGTGVTEAFF